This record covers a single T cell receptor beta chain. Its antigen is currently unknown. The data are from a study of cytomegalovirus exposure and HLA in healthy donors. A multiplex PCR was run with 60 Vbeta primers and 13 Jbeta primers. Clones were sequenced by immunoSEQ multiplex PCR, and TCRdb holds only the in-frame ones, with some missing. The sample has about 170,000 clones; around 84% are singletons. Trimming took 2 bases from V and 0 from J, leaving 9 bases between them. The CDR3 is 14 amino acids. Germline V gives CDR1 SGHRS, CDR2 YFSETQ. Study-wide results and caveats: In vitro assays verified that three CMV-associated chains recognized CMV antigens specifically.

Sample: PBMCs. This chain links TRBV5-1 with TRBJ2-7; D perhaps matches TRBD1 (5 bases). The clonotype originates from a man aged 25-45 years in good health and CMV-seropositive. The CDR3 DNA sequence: TGCGCCAGCAGCTTAGGGGTCCCCTCCTACGAGCAGTACTTC. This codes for CASSLGVPSYEQYF.